This passage covers 11 T cell receptor beta chains from one sample sequenced in a study of T-cell reconstitution after alpha-beta-depleted transplantation in children (dated by TCRdb to about 2016). Preparation of the library involved PCR. TCRdb records Illumina HiSeq 2500 as the sequencer. Molecular barcoding was employed in the preparation of TCR libraries, with unique molecular identifiers being used to normalize TCRbeta repertoire quantification. TCRdb itself trimmed the public reads at Q25 with fastp, ran MiXCR and retained productive beta chains. Records with the same CDR3 protein are collapsed into one entry carrying the most frequent genes and DNA. The sample has 180,000 or so distinct CDR3 sequences on record, 5% to 6.5% of them singletons. About 4.4% of the sample is taken by the ten largest. The sample's treatment or condition label, in plain terms: allogeneic hematopoietic cell transplantation with graft depleted of TCRalphabeta T cells and CD19 B cells.

The sequencing here drew on PBMCs, taken before TCRalphabeta/CD19-depleted stem cell transplant. All receptors come from a girl under three years old with combined immunodeficiency, due to receive a stem cell transplant.

This clonotype was seen repeatedly, ten times or more. The chain joins TRBV20-1 to TRBJ2-7, with 7 bases aligning to TRBD1. J gave up 3 bases and V 3 bases, and 14 bases lay outside the gene matches. The V gene's germline CDR1 is DFQATT and CDR2 SNEGSKA (reference sequence). CDR3 size: 16 residues. The CDR3 DNA follows: TGCAGTGCTAGCCGTAACCCGGGACAGAAATTCTACGAGCAGTACTTC. Its translation: CSASRNPGQKFYEQYF.

This clonotype has ten or more counts. This rearrangement joins TRBV14 to TRBJ2-7; D gene ambiguous. From germline, CDR1 is SGHDN and CDR2 FVKESK. The CDR3 runs 11 residues. Trimming removed 3 bases from V and 7 bases from J, with 7 bases in between. CDR3 DNA: TGTGCCAGCAGCCATGGTTGGGAGCAGTACTTC. This translates into CASSHGWEQYF. The complete variable domain, with remaining parts taken from reference TRBV14 and TRBJ2-7, reads EAGVTQFPSHSVIEKGQTVTLRCDPISGHDNLYWYRRVMGKEIKFLLHFVKESKQDESGMPNNRFLAERTGGTYSTLKVQPAELEDSGVYFCASSHGWEQYFGPGTRLTVT.

This clonotype was counted at least ten times. J is TRBJ2-5 and V is TRBV24-1, with unresolved D. Germline CDR1 KGHDR, CDR2 SFDVKD. This CDR3 is built from 12 residues. With 3 bases removed from V and 4 bases from J, the gap between germline ends came to 5 bases. Here the CDR3 DNA reads TGTGCCACCAGTGATCCCTTAGAGACCCAGTACTTC. Protein product: CATSDPLETQYF.

This clonotype has at least ten counts. The V gene is TRBV12-3 or TRBV12-4, the J gene TRBJ2-7, with a tentative D call TRBD2 (7 bases). V was shortened by 1 base and J by 0 bases, with 10 bases between the two germline ends. The CDR3 is 15 residues long. CDR3 loop: CASSLVGGGSYEQYF. The CDR3 DNA reads as TGTGCCAGCAGTTTAGTGGGAGGGGGCTCCTACGAGCAGTACTTC.

This clonotype was recorded at least ten times. V and J are TRBV28 and TRBJ2-2; 11 bases fit TRBD2. The junction had 4 bases not matched to a gene; V was cut back by 7 bases and J by 3 bases. CDR3 length equals 15 residues. Germline CDR1 MDHEN, CDR2 SYDVKM. The CDR3 region is CASTSGRPYTGELFF. The CDR3 nucleotides read TGTGCCAGCACTAGCGGGAGGCCGTACACCGGGGAGCTGTTTTTT.

Ten or more counts support this clonotype. This chain uses TRBV7-2 with TRBJ2-7; TRBD1 matches 8 bases. Germline loops: CDR1 SGHTA, CDR2 FQGNSA. The CDR3 contains 14 residues. V gave up 5 bases and J gave up 5 bases; unmatched junction bases: 8. This chain's CDR3 is CASSAYRGFNEQYF. The DNA of the CDR3 is TGTGCCAGCAGCGCCTACAGGGGGTTCAACGAGCAGTACTTC. The full variable domain, in which reference TRBV7-2 and TRBJ2-7 provide the parts outside the CDR3, is GAGVSQSPSNKVTEKGKDVELRCDPISGHTALYWYRQSLGQGLEFLIYFQGNSAPDKSGLPSDRFSAERTGGSVSTLTIQRTQQEDSAVYLCASSAYRGFNEQYFGPGTRLTVT.

A few counts support this clonotype. The chain joins TRBV18 to TRBJ2-7, with 9 bases that match TRBD1. V gave up 2 bases and J gave up 6 bases; unmatched junction bases: 11. The germline CDR1 and CDR2 sequences are KGHSH and LQKENI. The CDR3 runs to 16 residues. Here the CDR3 DNA reads TGTGCCAGCTCACCAAATTGGGGGACAGGGTTCTCCGAGCAGTACTTC. This codes for CASSPNWGTGFSEQYF. The variable domain in full, with the rest retrieved from reference TRBV18 and TRBJ2-7, is NAGVMQNPRHLVRRRGQEARLRCSPMKGHSHVYWYRQLPEEGLKFMVYLQKENIIDESGMPKERFSAEFPKEGPSILRIQQVVRGDSAAYFCASSPNWGTGFSEQYFGPGTRLTVT.

The V and J genes are TRBV6-5 and TRBJ2-1; the match to TRBD2 covers 10 bases. Germline V gene data show CDR1 as MNHEY and CDR2 as SVGAGI. V dropped 2 bases and J dropped 5; count of bases not matched to a gene: 9. The CDR3 loop spans 17 amino acids. The CDR3 DNA reads TGTGCCAGCAGTTACCCAACAGGACTAGCGGATAACAATGAGCAGTTCTTC. Residues: CASSYPTGLADNNEQFF.

This clonotype was counted at least ten times. The chain employs TRBV7-9 and TRBJ2-1; 13 nucleotides align to TRBD2. Germline V gene data show CDR1 as SEHNR and CDR2 as FQNEAQ (reference sequence). Trimming at V came to 5 bases and at J to 5 bases, leaving 6 bases not matched to a gene. The CDR3 runs 16 residues. CDR3 protein: CASSPPTSGRHNEQFF. The CDR3 bases are TGTGCCAGCAGCCCCCCGACTAGCGGGAGGCACAATGAGCAGTTCTTC. The entire variable domain, with the rest obtained from reference TRBV7-9 and TRBJ2-1, is as follows: DTGVSQNPRHKITKRGQNVTFRCDPISEHNRLYWYRQTLGQGPEFLTYFQNEAQLEKSRLLSDRFSAERPKGSFSTLEIQRTEQGDSAMYLCASSPPTSGRHNEQFFGPGTRLTVL.

This clonotype was seen repeatedly, ten times or more. This rearrangement joins TRBV2 to TRBJ2-7, with D perhaps being TRBD1 or TRBD2 (6 bases each). V was cut by 8 bases and J by 3 bases, with 17 bases left in between. Germline V lookup: CDR1 SNHLY, CDR2 FYNNEI. The CDR3 is made up of 14 amino acids. CDR3 residues: CASRPGRGLYEQYF. The CDR3 coding sequence is TGTGCCAGCCGACCCGGTCGGGGGCTCTACGAGCAGTACTTC.

This clonotype was counted ten times or more. At one boundary the junction diverges from the germline segment, which might be a read error. The V gene is TRBV20-1, the J gene TRBJ2-5, with D possibly being TRBD2 (6 bases). The CDR3 sequence is 11 residues long. Germline V gene lookup returns CDR1 DFQATT and CDR2 SNEGSKA (reference sequence). The CDR3 sequence: CSAREGLAQYF. The CDR3 DNA sequence: TGCAGTGCTCGAGAGGGACTGGCCCAGTACTTC.